This TCR beta chain was found in a study of cytomegalovirus exposure and HLA in healthy donors. This clone was seen a few times. Its antigen is currently unknown. J lost 3 bases, V lost 1 base, and 9 bases had no gene match. Germline values: CDR1 SGHAT, CDR2 FQNNGV. The CDR3 length is 16 residues. PCR employed 60 Vbeta and 13 Jbeta primers. Generated by immunoSEQ multiplex PCR, the TCRdb table keeps only in-frame clones and is missing some. The sample lists 99,000 or so clones, over 60% occurring once. Points from the study as a whole: A list of approximately 160 TCR beta chains associated with cytomegalovirus was given. High specificity and sensitivity for cytomegalovirus status were reported for the classifier. It was assumed in the presence/absence analyses that sequencing depth was roughly uniform across donors. Most sequenced TCRs were rare (though some public TCRs occurred in many donors).

The rearrangement links TRBV11-2 to TRBJ2-7, with 7 bases identical to TRBD1. The sequence was obtained from a man aged 35-49 years in good health and CMV-seropositive. Sequenced sample: PBMCs. CDR3 coding DNA: TGTGCCAGCAGCTTAGTTGCGAGGGACAGTGGCTACGAGCAGTACTTC. Its translation is CASSLVARDSGYEQYF.